This T cell receptor beta chain was found in a study of response to subunit inactivated influenza vaccine (dated by TCRdb to between 2018 and 2020). A note on the overall study: The study used deep quantitative T cell receptor repertoire profiling to track responses to a trivalent subunit inactivated influenza vaccine. The investigation overall reported the following: According to the authors, only a limited number of new T cells may be recruited by each seasonal influenza vaccination.

On this clonotype itself: The specificity of this receptor is unknown. One base away there is no much larger clone; base qualities are not given.

CDR1 KGHSH and CDR2 LQKENI were looked up in the germline V gene. The CDR3 contains 14 residues, cysteine and phenylalanine counted. Only the CDR3 part of the read is kept: 42 bases, read in frame from the first base. V is cut back by 5 bases and J by 5 bases, with 6 bases in the junction unmatched. The method was RT-PCR. The sample was run on an Illumina HiSeq 2500. Using fastp trimming at Q25 and MiXCR clonotype assembly, TCRdb reanalyzed the public sequencing data and kept in-frame beta chains. Every distinct CDR3 protein forms one entry, paired with its most common genes and DNA. For this sample the table gives 700,000 to 800,000 distinct CDR3 sequences, of which less than 20% were detected only once. The top ten constitute roughly 10% of the sample.

This TCR derives from a man between 50 and 59 years old who received an inactivated influenza vaccine. Donor details come from another sample of the same person, matched by shared clones. The sample here was PBMCs from blood, taken 4 to 6 days after vaccination. The receptor chain draws on TRBV18 and TRBJ2-7; 10 of the junction bases match TRBD1. The sequenced DNA: TGTGCCAGCTCAGTCGGGGGACAGGGGAACGAGCAGTACTTC. This sequence encodes CASSVGGQGNEQYF.